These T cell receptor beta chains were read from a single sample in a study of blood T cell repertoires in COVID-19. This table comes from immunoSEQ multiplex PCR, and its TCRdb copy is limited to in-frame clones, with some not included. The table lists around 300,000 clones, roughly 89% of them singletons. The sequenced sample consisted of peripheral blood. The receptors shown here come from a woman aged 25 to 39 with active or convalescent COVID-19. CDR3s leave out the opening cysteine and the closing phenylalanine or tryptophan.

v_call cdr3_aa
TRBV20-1 SASSGEAVTEAF
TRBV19 ASHEAGTSSYNSPLH
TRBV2 ASSDVGGRLNTEAF
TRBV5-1 ASSLRTSGGNEQF
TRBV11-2 ASSFQGPYEQY
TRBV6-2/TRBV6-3 ASSYWTGGGNEQY
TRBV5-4 ASSLQGAGYGYT
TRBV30 AWTSGANVLT
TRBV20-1 SASRGMNTEAF
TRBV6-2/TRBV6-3 ASTPGGPGEQF
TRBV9 ASSARQGSSYTEAF
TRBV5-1 ASSLLTGNYGYT
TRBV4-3 ASSQGYGGQGQPQH
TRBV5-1 ASSFFASGGADEQF
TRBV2 ASSENEQGASPAF
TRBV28 ASSFQGSYEQY
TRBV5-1 ASSPRSSYQETQY
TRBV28 ASSFPRTGQGLFSPLH
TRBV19 ASTLTSGGPRTQKETQY
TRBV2 ASSTPRLSRSQETQY
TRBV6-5 ASRDSIAYGYT
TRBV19 ASTRPGQAANTGELF
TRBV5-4 ASSLTPLLGGYT
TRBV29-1 SVARTSGGGDTQY
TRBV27 ASKLGPQRGDNEQF
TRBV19 ASSTTGTRVEETQY
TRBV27 ASPYRDNDTEAF
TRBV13 ASSRGGRPISTDTQY
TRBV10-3 ATGEGQPSYEQY
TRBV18 ASSPQGGTDTQY
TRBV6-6 ASSRTGGGEKLF
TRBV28 ASSSRTGGTDTQY
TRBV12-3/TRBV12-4 ASSLVGGGGYT
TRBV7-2 ASSLGEKGGSYNSPLH
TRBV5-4 ASSKTGRDSYEQY
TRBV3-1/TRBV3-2 ASSQGQGTGNTIY
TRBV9 ASTLRAGAGNEQF
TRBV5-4 ASRIQGAGELF
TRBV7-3 ASSLNPTVSYEQY
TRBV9 ASSVEGPGGLLNTEAF
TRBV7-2 ASSLGVYEQY
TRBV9 ASSVAGLAPYEQY
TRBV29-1 SVTQGVRGANVLT
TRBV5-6 ASSLTSGGDNWSYEQY
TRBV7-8 ASSLGGTGYGYT
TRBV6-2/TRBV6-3 ASSISAGLTDTQY
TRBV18 ASSQQGRETQY
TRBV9 ASSVAPGRGAGYT
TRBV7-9 ASSLDRSRGTDTQY
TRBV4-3 ASSQGAGGPNTGELF
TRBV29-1 SVEGWAGGNEQF